This T cell receptor (beta chain) was observed in a study of CD8+CD57+ T cells in acquired aplastic anemia. As for the study in general: Sorted CD4+ and CD8+ cell DNA averaged approximately 3.4 ug.

Genomic DNA constituted the template upon which TCR beta VDJ and CDR3 profiling was performed. TCRdb redid the calling of the reads with MiXCR, one entry per CDR3 protein. The sample records 150,000 to 200,000 distinct CDR3 sequences, 40% to 60% being singletons. The length of the CDR3 is 14 residues. Germline assignment: CDR1 SGHVS and CDR2 FQNEAQ. This clonotype came up once. Antigen specificity is unknown. A read error may account for a junction end that differs from germline. Patients picked for sequencing had shown CD8+CD57+ cell expansion detected by flow cytometry. Blood came from patients not yet given any therapy. General study results and limits: Between patients and controls, CD8+ Simpson's diversity did not vary significantly. Found in both controls and patients were around 31 CD8+ CDR3 sequences.

This chain uses TRBV7-8 with TRBJ2-3; a possible D gene is TRBD1 (5 bases). Sample: sorted CD4+, CD8+, or CD8+CD57+ T cells (not recorded which) from PBMCs. The receptor's source is a human donor with aplastic anemia. The CDR3 loop reads CASSPRQHTDTQYF. CDR3 DNA sequence: TGCGCCAGCAGCCCAAGACAGCACACAGATACGCAGTATTTT.